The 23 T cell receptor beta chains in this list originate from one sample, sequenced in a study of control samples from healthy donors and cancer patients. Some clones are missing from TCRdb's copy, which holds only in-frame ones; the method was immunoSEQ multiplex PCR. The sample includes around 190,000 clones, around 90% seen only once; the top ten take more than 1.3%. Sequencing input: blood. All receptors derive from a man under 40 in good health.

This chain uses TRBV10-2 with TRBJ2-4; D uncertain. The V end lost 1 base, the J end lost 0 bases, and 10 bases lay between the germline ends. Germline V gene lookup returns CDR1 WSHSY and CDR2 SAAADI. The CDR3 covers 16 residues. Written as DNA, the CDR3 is TGCGCCAGCAGTGAGTTGGTTGAATTAGCCAAAAACATTCAGTACTTC. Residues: CASSELVELAKNIQYF.

The CDR3 sequence is CASSEFSGTEAFF. The CDR3 bases are TGTGCCAGCAGTGAATTCTCTGGGACTGAAGCTTTCTTT. This chain uses TRBV25-1 with TRBJ1-1; D ambiguous. CDR1 and CDR2 (germline): MGHDK, SYGVNS. V lost 1 base and J 5 bases, leaving 8 bases between the germline ends. The CDR3 runs 13 residues.

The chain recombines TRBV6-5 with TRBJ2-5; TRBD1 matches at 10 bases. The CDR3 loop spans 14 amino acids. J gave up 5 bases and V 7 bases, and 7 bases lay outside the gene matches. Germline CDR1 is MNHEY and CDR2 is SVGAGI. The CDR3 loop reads CASTKDRGLETQYF. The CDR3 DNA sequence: TGTGCCAGCACCAAAGACAGGGGGCTGGAGACCCAGTACTTC.

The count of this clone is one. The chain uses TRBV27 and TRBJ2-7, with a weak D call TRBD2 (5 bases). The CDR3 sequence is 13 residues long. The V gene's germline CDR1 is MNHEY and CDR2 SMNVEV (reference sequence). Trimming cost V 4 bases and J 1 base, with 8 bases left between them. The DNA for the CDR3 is TGTGCCAGCAGTTCGGGGTTGTCCTACGAGCAGTACTTC. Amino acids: CASSSGLSYEQYF.

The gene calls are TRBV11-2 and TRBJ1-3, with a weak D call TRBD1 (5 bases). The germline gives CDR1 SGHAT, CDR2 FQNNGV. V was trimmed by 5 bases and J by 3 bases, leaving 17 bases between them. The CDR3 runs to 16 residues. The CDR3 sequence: CASSPAGGDYGNTIYF. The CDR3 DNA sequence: TGTGCCAGCAGCCCGGCGGGGGGAGATTATGGAAACACCATATATTTT.

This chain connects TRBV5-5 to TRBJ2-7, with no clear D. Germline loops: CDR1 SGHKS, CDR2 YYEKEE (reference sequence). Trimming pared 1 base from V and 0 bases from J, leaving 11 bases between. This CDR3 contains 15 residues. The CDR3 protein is CASSLFAGPSYEQYF. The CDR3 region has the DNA TGTGCCAGCAGCTTGTTTGCAGGTCCCTCCTACGAGCAGTACTTC.

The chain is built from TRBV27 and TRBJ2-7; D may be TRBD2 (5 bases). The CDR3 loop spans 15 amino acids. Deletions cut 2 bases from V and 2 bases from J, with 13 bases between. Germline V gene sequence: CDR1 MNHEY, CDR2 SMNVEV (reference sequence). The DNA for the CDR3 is TGTGCCAGCAGTTTAGGAGACGGGGAAGCCTACGAGCAGTACTTC. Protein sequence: CASSLGDGEAYEQYF.

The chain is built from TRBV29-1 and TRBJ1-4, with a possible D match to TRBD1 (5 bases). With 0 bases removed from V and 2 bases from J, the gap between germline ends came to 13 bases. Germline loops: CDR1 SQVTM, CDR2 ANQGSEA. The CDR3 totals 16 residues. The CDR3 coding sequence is TGCAGCGTTGAAGATCGGGCAGGGACTACTAATGAAAAACTGTTTTTT. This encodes CSVEDRAGTTNEKLFF.

CDR3 coding DNA: TGCGCCAGCAGCCAAGACCCCCGGACAAGCTCCTACAATGAGCAGTTCTTC. This sequence encodes CASSQDPRTSSYNEQFF. The chain is built from TRBV4-3 and TRBJ2-1; a weak D match, TRBD1 (5 bases). The CDR3 contains 17 residues. In germline, CDR1 is LGHNA, CDR2 YSLEER. Trimming removed 0 bases at V and 0 bases at J, with 12 bases between.

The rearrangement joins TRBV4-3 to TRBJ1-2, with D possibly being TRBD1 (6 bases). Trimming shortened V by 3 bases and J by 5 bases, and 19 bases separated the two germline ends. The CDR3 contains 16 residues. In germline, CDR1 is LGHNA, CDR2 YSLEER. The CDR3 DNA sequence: TGCGCCAGCAGCCAGCTGACAGGACCTTTAGGGTATGGCTACACCTTC. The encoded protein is CASSQLTGPLGYGYTF.

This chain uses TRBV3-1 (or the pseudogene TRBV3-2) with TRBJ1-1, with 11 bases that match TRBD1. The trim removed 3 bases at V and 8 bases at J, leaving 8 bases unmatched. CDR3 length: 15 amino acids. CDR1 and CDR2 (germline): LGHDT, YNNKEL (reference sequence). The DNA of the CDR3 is TGTGCCAGCAGCCATCTAGGACAGGGGGCCCGGGAAGCTTTCTTT. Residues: CASSHLGQGAREAFF.

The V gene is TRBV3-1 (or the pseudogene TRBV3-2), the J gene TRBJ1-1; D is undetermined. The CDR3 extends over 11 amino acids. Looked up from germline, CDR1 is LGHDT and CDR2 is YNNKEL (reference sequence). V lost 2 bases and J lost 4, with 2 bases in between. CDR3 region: CASSQSTEAFF. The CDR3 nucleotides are TGTGCCAGCAGCCAAAGCACTGAAGCTTTCTTT.

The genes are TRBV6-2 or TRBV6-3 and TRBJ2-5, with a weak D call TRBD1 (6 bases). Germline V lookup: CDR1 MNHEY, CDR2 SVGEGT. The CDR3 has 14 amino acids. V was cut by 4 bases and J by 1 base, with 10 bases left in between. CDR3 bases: TGTGCCAGCAGTTGGGACACACTCCAAGAGACCCAGTACTTC. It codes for CASSWDTLQETQYF.

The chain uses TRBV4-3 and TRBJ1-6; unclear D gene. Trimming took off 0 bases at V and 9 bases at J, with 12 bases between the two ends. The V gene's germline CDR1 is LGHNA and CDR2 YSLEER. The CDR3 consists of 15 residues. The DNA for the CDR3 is TGCGCCAGCAGCCAAGATTTAGAGAGGTTTTCACCCCTCCACTTT. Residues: CASSQDLERFSPLHF.

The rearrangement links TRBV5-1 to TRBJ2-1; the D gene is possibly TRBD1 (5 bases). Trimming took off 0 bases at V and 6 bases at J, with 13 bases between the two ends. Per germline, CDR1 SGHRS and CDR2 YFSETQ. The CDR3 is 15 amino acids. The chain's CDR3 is CASSLEQARVNEQFF. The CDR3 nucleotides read TGCGCCAGCAGCTTGGAACAGGCTCGGGTCAATGAGCAGTTCTTC. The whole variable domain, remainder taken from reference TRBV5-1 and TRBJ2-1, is KAGVTQTPRYLIKTRGQQVTLSCSPISGHRSVSWYQQTPGQGLQFLFEYFSETQRNKGNFPGRFSGRQFSNSRSEMNVSTLELGDSALYLCASSLEQARVNEQFFGPGTRLTVL.

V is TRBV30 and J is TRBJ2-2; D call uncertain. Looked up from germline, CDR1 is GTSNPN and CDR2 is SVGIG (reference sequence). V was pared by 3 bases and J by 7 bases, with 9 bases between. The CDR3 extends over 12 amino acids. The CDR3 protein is CAWRPPGGELFF. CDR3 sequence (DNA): TGTGCCTGGAGACCTCCCGGCGGGGAGCTGTTTTTT.

Written as DNA, the CDR3 is TGCGCCAGCAGCCATTCTCTAGACAGGGGACACGAGCAGTACTTC. Protein sequence: CASSHSLDRGHEQYF. The genes are TRBV4-3 and TRBJ2-7, with 8 bases fitting TRBD1. The length of the CDR3 is 15 residues. The germline V gene has CDR1 LGHNA and CDR2 YSLEER. Trimming removed 3 bases from V and 5 bases from J; junction bases left unmatched: 9.

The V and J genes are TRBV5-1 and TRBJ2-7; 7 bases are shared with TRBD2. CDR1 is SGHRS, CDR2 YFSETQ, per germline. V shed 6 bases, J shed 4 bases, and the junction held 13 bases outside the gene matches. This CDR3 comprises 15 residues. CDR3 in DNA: TGCGCCAGCACGAACACCCAAGCGGGGCTGTACGAGCAGTACTTC. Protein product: CASTNTQAGLYEQYF.

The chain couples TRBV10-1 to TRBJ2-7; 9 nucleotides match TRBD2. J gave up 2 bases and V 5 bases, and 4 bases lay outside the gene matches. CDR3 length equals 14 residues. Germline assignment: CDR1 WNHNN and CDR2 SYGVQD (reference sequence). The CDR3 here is CASSRLAGPYEQYF. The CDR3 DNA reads TGCGCCAGCAGTAGGCTAGCGGGACCCTACGAGCAGTACTTC.

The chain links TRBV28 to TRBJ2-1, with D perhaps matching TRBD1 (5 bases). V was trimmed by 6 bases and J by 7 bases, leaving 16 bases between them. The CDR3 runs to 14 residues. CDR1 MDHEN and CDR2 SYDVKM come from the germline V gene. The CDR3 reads CASRPPRARNEQFF. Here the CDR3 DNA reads TGTGCCAGCAGACCGCCCAGGGCTCGGAATGAGCAGTTCTTC.

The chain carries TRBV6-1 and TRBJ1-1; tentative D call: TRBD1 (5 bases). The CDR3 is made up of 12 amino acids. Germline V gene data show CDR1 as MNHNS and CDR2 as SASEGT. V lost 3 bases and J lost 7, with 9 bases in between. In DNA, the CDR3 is TGTGCCAGCAGTGAGCCGACAGATGAAGCTTTCTTT. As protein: CASSEPTDEAFF.

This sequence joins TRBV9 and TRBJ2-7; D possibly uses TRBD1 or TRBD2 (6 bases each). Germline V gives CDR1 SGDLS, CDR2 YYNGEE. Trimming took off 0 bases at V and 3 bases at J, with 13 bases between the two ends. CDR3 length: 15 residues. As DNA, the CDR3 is TGTGCCAGCAGCGTAGTTCCAGGGGACTTCTACGAGCAGTACTTC. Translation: CASSVVPGDFYEQYF.

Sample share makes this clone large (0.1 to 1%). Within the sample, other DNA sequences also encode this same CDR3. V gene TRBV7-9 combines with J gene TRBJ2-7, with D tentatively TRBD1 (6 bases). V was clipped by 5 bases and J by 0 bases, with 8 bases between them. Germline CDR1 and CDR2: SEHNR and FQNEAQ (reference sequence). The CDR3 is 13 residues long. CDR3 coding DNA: TGTGCCAGCAGCCGACAGGTCTCCTACGAGCAGTACTTC. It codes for CASSRQVSYEQYF.